Sequencing of this T cell receptor beta chain was carried out in a study of technical replicates of blood from a few donors. The CDR3 runs 18 residues. Some clones are missing from TCRdb's copy, which holds only in-frame ones; the method was immunoSEQ multiplex PCR. The sample contains 74,000 or so clones, approximately 93% of which appear only once. V usage is TRBV1 and J usage is TRBJ2-7; TRBD2 reflects the table's D call only, with no check against the DNA. TRBV1 is annotated as a pseudogene. This TCR was recovered from a human donor in good health. The sample comprised T cells isolated from PBMCs. The CDR3 DNA sequence: TGCACCAGCAGCCAAGCTTCAACTAGCGGGAGGTTGACCTACGAGCAGTACTTC. Encoded protein: CTSSQASTSGRLTYEQYF.